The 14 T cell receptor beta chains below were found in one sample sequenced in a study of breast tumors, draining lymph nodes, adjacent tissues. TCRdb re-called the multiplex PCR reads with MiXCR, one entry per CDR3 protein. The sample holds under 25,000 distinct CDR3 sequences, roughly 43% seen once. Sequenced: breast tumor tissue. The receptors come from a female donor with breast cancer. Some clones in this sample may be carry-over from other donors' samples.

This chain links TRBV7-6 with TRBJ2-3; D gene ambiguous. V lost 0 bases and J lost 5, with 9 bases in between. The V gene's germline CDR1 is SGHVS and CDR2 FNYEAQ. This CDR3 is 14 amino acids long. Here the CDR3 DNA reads TGTGCCAGCAGCTTAGCGTCGGGTGGAGATACGCAGTATTTT. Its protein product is CASSLASGGDTQYF.

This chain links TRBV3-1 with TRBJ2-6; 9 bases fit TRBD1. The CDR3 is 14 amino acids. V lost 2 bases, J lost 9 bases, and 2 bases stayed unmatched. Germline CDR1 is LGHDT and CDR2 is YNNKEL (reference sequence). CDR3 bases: TGTGCCAGCAGCCAAACAGGGGGCGTCAACGTCCTGACTTTC. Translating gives CASSQTGGVNVLTF.

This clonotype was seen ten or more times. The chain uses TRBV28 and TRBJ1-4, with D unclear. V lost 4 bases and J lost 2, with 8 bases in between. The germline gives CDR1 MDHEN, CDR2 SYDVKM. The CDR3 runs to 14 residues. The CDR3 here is CASSYGTTNEKLFF. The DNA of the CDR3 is TGTGCCAGCAGTTATGGCACCACTAATGAAAAACTGTTTTTT.

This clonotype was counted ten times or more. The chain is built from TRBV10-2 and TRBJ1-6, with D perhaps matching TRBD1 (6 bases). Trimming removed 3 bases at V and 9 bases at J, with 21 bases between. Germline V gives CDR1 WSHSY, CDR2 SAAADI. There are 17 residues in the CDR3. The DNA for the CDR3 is TGCGCCAGCAGTGAAAAGGTTAGGGGGGGTAATAGTTCACCCCTCCACTTT. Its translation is CASSEKVRGGNSSPLHF.

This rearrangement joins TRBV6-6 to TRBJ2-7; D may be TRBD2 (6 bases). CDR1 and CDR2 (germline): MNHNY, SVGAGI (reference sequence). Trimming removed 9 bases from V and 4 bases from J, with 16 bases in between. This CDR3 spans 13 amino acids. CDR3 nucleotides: TGTGCCAGTCAACCCGGGGGTCCGTACGAGCAGTACTTC. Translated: CASQPGGPYEQYF.

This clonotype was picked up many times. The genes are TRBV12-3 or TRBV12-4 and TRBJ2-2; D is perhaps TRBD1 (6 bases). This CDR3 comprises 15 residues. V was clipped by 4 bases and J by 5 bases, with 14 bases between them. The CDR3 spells CASSWGQGKTGELFF. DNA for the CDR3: TGTGCCAGCAGTTGGGGGCAGGGAAAAACCGGGGAGCTGTTTTTT.

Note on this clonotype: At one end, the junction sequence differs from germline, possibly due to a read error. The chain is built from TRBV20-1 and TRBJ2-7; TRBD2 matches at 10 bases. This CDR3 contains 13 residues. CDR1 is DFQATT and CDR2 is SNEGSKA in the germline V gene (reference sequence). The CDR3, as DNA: TGCAGTGGCCTACTAGCGGGACTCTACGCGCAGTACTTC. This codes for CSGLLAGLYAQYF.

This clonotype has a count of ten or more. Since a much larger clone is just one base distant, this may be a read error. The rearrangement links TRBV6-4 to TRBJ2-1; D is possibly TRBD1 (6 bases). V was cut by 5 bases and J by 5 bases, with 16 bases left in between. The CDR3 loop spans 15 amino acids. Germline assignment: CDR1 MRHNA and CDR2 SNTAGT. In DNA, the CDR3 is TGTGCCAGCAGTCAGGGGACCGGACCAAACAATGAGCAGTTCTTC. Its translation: CASSQGTGPNNEQFF.

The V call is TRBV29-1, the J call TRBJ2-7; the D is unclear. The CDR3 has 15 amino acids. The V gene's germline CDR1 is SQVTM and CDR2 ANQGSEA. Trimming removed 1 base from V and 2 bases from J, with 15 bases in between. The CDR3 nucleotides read TGCAGCGTTGAAGGGCGGCATGGCCTACCCTACGAGCAGTACTTC. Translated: CSVEGRHGLPYEQYF.

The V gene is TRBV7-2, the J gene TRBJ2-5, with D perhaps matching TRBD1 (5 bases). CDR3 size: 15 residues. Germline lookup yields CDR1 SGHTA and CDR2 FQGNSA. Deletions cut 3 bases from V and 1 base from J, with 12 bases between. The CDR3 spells CASSFWTKFQETQYF. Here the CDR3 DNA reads TGTGCCAGCAGCTTTTGGACAAAATTCCAAGAGACCCAGTACTTC. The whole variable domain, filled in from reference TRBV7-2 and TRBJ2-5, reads GAGVSQSPSNKVTEKGKDVELRCDPISGHTALYWYRQSLGQGLEFLIYFQGNSAPDKSGLPSDRFSAERTGGSVSTLTIQRTQQEDSAVYLCASSFWTKFQETQYFGPGTRLLVL.

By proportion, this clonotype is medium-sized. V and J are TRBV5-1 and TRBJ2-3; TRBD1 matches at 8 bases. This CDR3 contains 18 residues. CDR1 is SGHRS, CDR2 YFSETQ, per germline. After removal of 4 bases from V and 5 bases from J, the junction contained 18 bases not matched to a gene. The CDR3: CASSPGLITGGTEDTQYF. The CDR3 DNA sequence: TGCGCCAGCAGCCCTGGGCTTATTACAGGGGGGACTGAAGATACGCAGTATTTT.

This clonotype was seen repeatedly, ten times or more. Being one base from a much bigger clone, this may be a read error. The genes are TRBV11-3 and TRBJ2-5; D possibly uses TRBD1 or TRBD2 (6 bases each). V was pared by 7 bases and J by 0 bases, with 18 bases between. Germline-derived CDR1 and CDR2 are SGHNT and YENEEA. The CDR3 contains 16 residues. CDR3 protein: CASTPRGGTNQETQYF. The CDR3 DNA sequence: TGTGCCAGCACCCCTCGAGGAGGGACAAACCAAGAGACCCAGTACTTC.

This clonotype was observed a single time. CDR3 protein: CASSFGQREETQYF. The CDR3, as DNA: TGTGCCAGCAGTTTTGGGCAGAGAGAAGAGACCCAGTACTTC. The chain has TRBV12-3 or TRBV12-4 and TRBJ2-5; D is uncertain. V dropped 3 bases and J dropped 3 bases, with 11 bases sitting between them. The CDR3 has 14 residues.

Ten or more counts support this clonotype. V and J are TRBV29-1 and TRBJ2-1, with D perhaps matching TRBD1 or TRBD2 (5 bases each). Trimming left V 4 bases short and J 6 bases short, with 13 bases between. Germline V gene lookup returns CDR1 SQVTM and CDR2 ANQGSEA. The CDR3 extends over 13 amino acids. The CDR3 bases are TGCAGCGTTGTCGGGACCCTACCCAATGAGCAGTTCTTC. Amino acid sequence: CSVVGTLPNEQFF.